A selection of T cell receptor beta chains follows, all from one sample in a study of glioma-infiltrating T cells after dendritic cell vaccination. Sequencing was performed with immunoSEQ multiplex PCR; in TCRdb, only in-frame clones are kept and a portion is missing. The repertoire has 45,000 to 60,000 clones, just under 85% of them found once; the top ten carry more than 15%. The source was blood, collected after dendritic cell vaccination. Source of these receptors: a human donor with glioblastoma. CDR3s include the opening cysteine and the closing phenylalanine or tryptophan. A D gene is named only where the DNA matches it firmly. The size of a clone is reported for some rows only, either as once, few or many, or as a class for expanded clones.

J gene	D gene	V gene	clone size	CDR3 DNA	CDR3 protein
TRBJ1-4	.	TRBV7-9	.	TGTGCCAGCAGCTTAGTACAGGGTTGGGGTGAAAAACTGTTTTTT	CASSLVQGWGEKLFF
TRBJ2-3	.	TRBV4-1	.	TGCGCCAGCAGGCGATCCCTATTGGAGGATACGCAGTATTTT	CASRRSLLEDTQYF
TRBJ1-5	TRBD1	TRBV6-6	.	TGTGCCAGCACCGGACAGGGACCTCCATCATGGCCCCAGCATTTT	CASTGQGPPSWPQHF
TRBJ2-4	.	TRBV5-6	.	TGTGCCAGCAGCTTACAGGGATTAGCCAAAAACATTCAGTACTTC	CASSLQGLAKNIQYF
TRBJ2-3	.	TRBV30	.	TGTGCCTGGAGTGTTTTCACCGCGGACTTTCTAAGGCAAACAGATACGCAGTATTTT	CAWSVFTADFLRQTDTQYF
TRBJ1-1	.	TRBV5-1	.	TGCGCCAGCAGCTACGACAGGAACACTGAAGCTTTCTTT	CASSYDRNTEAFF
TRBJ1-1	TRBD1	TRBV5-6	once	TGTGCCAGCAGCGCCCGGGACAGGGGTCCCATGAGGACTGAAGCTTTCTTT	CASSARDRGPMRTEAFF
TRBJ2-7	.	TRBV5-6	.	TGTGCCAGCAGCTTGGCCCGCGGCTACGAGCAGTACTTC	CASSLARGYEQYF
TRBJ2-2	TRBD2	TRBV5-4	.	TGTGCCAGCAGTCCGGGACTAGCGGGGGTGCCCGGGGAGCTGTTTTTT	CASSPGLAGVPGELFF
TRBJ2-7	.	TRBV30	.	TGTGCCTGGAGTTCCAGAAGGGGAGGATACGAGCAGTACTTC	CAWSSRRGGYEQYF
TRBJ1-6	.	TRBV4-2	once	TGTGCCAGCAGCCAAGAGATCCCGAGACCCCTCCACTTT	CASSQEIPRPLHF
TRBJ2-3	.	TRBV6-5	.	TGTGCCAGCAGTTACTTAACAGGTGGAGGCACAGATACGCAGTATTTT	CASSYLTGGGTDTQYF
TRBJ2-7	.	TRBV7-8	.	TGTGCCAGCAGCGCCGGGACGGGAGACTACGAGCAGTACTTC	CASSAGTGDYEQYF
TRBJ2-3	.	TRBV14	.	TGTGCCAGCAGCAAGGGGGATATGGGCTCAGATACGCAGTATTTT	CASSKGDMGSDTQYF
TRBJ1-1	TRBD1	TRBV18	.	TGTGCCAGCTCACCATACAGACAGGGGCTCAACACTGAAGCTTTCTTT	CASSPYRQGLNTEAFF
TRBJ2-7	TRBD2	TRBV6-1	few	TGTGCCAGCAGCCGCGGCGGGGGTCTGGGGGAGCAGTACTTC	CASSRGGGLGEQYF
TRBJ1-1	.	TRBV13	.	TGTGCCAGCAGCCAACAAATGCAGGCAATGAACACTGAAGCTTTCTTT	CASSQQMQAMNTEAFF
TRBJ1-6	.	TRBV6-5	.	TGTGCCAGCAGGTCCGAGTTTGGTTCACCCCTCCACTTT	CASRSEFGSPLHF
TRBJ1-1	.	TRBV14	.	TGTGCCAGCAGCCAACGTAGACTCGGGAGGGTGGACACTGAAGCTTTCTTT	CASSQRRLGRVDTEAFF
TRBJ1-6	.	TRBV5-6	.	TGTGCCAGCAGCTTCAGAGTGGAGCCCCTCCACTTT	CASSFRVEPLHF
TRBJ2-3	.	TRBV6-5	once	TGTGCCAGCAGACAGGCGCAGGCCCCTCCGCAGTATTTT	CASRQAQAPPQYF
TRBJ1-5	.	TRBV7-2	.	TGTGCCAGCAGCTTAGAGGGGTCTCAGCCCCAGCATTTT	CASSLEGSQPQHF
TRBJ1-1	TRBD1	TRBV30	.	TGTGCCTGGAGTGTACTTAGACAGGGCAGGTTGGACACTGAAGCTTTCTTT	CAWSVLRQGRLDTEAFF
TRBJ2-5	.	TRBV5-1	.	TGCGCCAGCAGCTTGGCCGCGGCAGAAGAAACACAAGAGACCCAGTACTTC	CASSLAAAEETQETQYF
TRBJ1-1	.	TRBV19	.	TGTGCCAGTAGTTTCGACGCGGCCACTGAAGCTTTCTTT	CASSFDAATEAFF
TRBJ2-1	.	TRBV18	.	TGTGCCAGCTCACCACGAGGAGGGGAAGTGGCATTAGAGCAGTTCTTC	CASSPRGGEVALEQFF
TRBJ2-7	.	TRBV7-2	.	TGTGCCAGCAGCTTCCCCCGACTCGACAGATTATCCTACGAGCAGTACTTC	CASSFPRLDRLSYEQYF
TRBJ1-4	.	TRBV6-4	.	TGTGCCAGCATCAGGGGACAAACTAATGAAAAACTGTTTTTT	CASIRGQTNEKLFF
TRBJ1-2	TRBD1	TRBV19	.	TGTGCCAGTAGGCCCGGGACAGGGGGAAATGGCTACACCTTC	CASRPGTGGNGYTF
TRBJ2-1	.	TRBV12-5	.	TGTGCTAGTGGTTTCACTAGATCCTACAATGAGCAGTTCTTC	CASGFTRSYNEQFF
TRBJ2-5	.	TRBV5-4	.	TGTGCCAGCAGCCCCAACAGGGCCGGGGAGACCCAGTACTTC	CASSPNRAGETQYF
TRBJ2-1	TRBD1	TRBV30	once	TGTGCCTGGAGTGCCGGGGACAGGGGTTATGAGCAGTTCTTC	CAWSAGDRGYEQFF
TRBJ1-1	.	TRBV10-2	few	TGCGCCAGCAGTGAAGGGGATCCTGAAGCTTTCTTT	CASSEGDPEAFF
TRBJ2-7	TRBD2	TRBV4-1	.	TGCGCCAGCAGCCCCCCCCGCGGGTCTAGCGGGGGGGCCGAGCCCCTCTCCTACGAGCAGTACTTC	CASSPPRGSSGGAEPLSYEQYF
TRBJ1-2	TRBD1	TRBV7-9	.	TGTGCCAGCAGCTCCCCGACAGGGGGGCTTTTCTATGGCTACACCTTC	CASSSPTGGLFYGYTF
TRBJ1-3	.	TRBV15	.	TGTGCCACCAGCAGCCGGGACACGGATTACTCTGGAAACACCATATATTTT	CATSSRDTDYSGNTIYF
TRBJ1-3	TRBD1	TRBV5-6	.	TGTGCCAGCAGCTTGTTGTTTAGGACAGGGGACTCTGGAAACACCATATATTTT	CASSLLFRTGDSGNTIYF
TRBJ1-3	.	TRBV12-5	.	TGTGCTAGTCTCAGTTCTGGAAACACCATATATTTT	CASLSSGNTIYF
TRBJ2-5	.	TRBV18	.	TGTGCCAGCTCACCCTCCTCCTTGTACCAAGAGACCCAGTACTTC	CASSPSSLYQETQYF
TRBJ1-1	.	TRBV14	.	TGTGCCAGCAGCCAGGGAGGGGGGGTGACTGAAGCTTTCTTT	CASSQGGGVTEAFF
TRBJ1-2	TRBD1	TRBV6-5	.	TGTGCCAGCAGCAGGGACAGAGCTAACTATGGCTACACCTTC	CASSRDRANYGYTF
TRBJ2-7	.	TRBV4-2	.	TGTGCCAGCAGCCAAGATCTCCCAGACGAGCAGTACTTC	CASSQDLPDEQYF
TRBJ2-3	TRBD2	TRBV6-5	.	TGTGCCAGCAGTACCTGGACTAGCGGGGGTCATACGCAGTATTTT	CASSTWTSGGHTQYF
TRBJ2-5	TRBD2	TRBV14	.	TGTGCCAGCAGCCACTTTCGGACTAGCAACCAAGAGACCCAGTACTTC	CASSHFRTSNQETQYF
TRBJ1-2	TRBD1	TRBV27	once	TGTGCCAGCAGCCGGGACAGCGATAACTATGGCTACACCTTC	CASSRDSDNYGYTF
TRBJ2-5	.	TRBV7-9	.	TGTGCCAGCAGCTTAGCATCAGGGTCAGAGACCCAGTACTTC	CASSLASGSETQYF
TRBJ1-1	TRBD1	TRBV4-2	.	TGTGCCAGCAGCCTAGACAGGGCCATGAACACTGAAGCTTTCTTT	CASSLDRAMNTEAFF
TRBJ1-6	.	TRBV19	once	TGTGCCAGTAGAATCCAGGGCCCAGGGGAGGGTTCACCCCTCCACTTT	CASRIQGPGEGSPLHF
TRBJ1-1	TRBD1	TRBV7-6	.	TGTGCCAGCAGCTTGAGAGCCCGGGACAGGGACGAAGCTTTCTTT	CASSLRARDRDEAFF
TRBJ2-1	.	TRBV4-3	.	TGCGCCAGCAGCCAGGTAGCGAATGAGCAGTTCTTC	CASSQVANEQFF
TRBJ1-5	.	TRBV5-1	.	TGCGCCAGCAGCTTGGGACAGCCGGACCAGCCCCAGCATTTT	CASSLGQPDQPQHF
TRBJ2-2	.	TRBV5-1	few	TGCGCCAGCAGCTTGGAGGTCGCAGGGAACACCGGGGAGCTGTTTTTT	CASSLEVAGNTGELFF
TRBJ1-5	TRBD1	TRBV10-2	.	TGCGCCAGCAGGACAGGGGGTTCGGGCAATCAGCCCCAGCATTTT	CASRTGGSGNQPQHF
TRBJ1-2	TRBD1	TRBV5-1	.	TGCGCCAGCAGCTTGGCCTTACAGGGGGATGGCTACACCTTC	CASSLALQGDGYTF
TRBJ1-2	.	TRBV7-9	.	TGTGCCAGCAGCCCCTCGGGGGGTGACTATGGCTACACCTTC	CASSPSGGDYGYTF